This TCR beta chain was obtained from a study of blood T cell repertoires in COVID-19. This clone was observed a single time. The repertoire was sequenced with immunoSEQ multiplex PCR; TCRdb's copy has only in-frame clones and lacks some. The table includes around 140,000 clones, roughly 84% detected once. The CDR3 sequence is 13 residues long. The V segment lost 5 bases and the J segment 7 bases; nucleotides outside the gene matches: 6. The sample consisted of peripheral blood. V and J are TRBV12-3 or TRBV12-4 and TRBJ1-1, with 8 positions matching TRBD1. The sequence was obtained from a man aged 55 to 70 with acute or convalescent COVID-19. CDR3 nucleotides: TGTGCCAGCAGTCTCTATGGACAGGGTGAAGCTTTCTTT. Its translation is CASSLYGQGEAFF.